This TCR beta chain derives from a study of early T cells in non-severe SARS-CoV-2 infection. Using its own MiXCR run on the 5' RACE reads, TCRdb lists one record per CDR3 protein. This repertoire shows 40,000 or so distinct CDR3 sequences, 5.8% found once; its top ten account for around 7.6%. CDR3 size: 15 residues. From germline, CDR1 is SGHTA and CDR2 FQGNSA. V lost 5 bases, J lost 2 bases, and 15 bases lay in between. The sample holds a few counts of this clonotype. The rearrangement joins TRBV7-2 to TRBJ2-5, with D unclear. Sequencing used whole blood. This TCR was sampled from an adult who was a healthcare worker with PCR-confirmed SARS-CoV-2 infection or an uninfected control (not recorded which). CDR3 DNA: TGTGCCAGCAGCCCCAAAGTAGGGATTCAAGAGACCCAGTACTTC. This encodes CASSPKVGIQETQYF.